These 26 T cell receptor beta chains share one sample of origin, sequenced in a study of T cells in localized non-small cell lung cancer. Using immunoSEQ multiplex PCR, the repertoire was profiled, and TCRdb retains in-frame clones only, with some absent. The sample comprises fewer than 40,000 clones, around 86% of which are singletons, and 4% to 5% rests with the top ten. Here the sequenced sample was peripheral blood, taken before any cancer treatment. The source is a male donor older than 55 with stage III lung adenocarcinoma.

This rearrangement joins TRBV7-2 to TRBJ2-3, with unresolved D. The V end was cut by 1 base, the J end by 0 bases, with 5 bases between. The CDR3 extends over 14 amino acids. From germline, CDR1 is SGHTA and CDR2 FQGNSA. In nucleotides, the CDR3 is TGTGCCAGCAGCTTAGTTGGCAGCACAGATACGCAGTATTTT. Amino acid sequence: CASSLVGSTDTQYF.

This chain uses TRBV7-9 with TRBJ2-7; 9 bases agree with TRBD2. The CDR3 totals 15 residues. Germline trimming cut 2 bases from V and 2 bases from J; bases unmatched to any gene: 4. In germline, CDR1 is SEHNR, CDR2 FQNEAQ (reference sequence). The chain's CDR3 is CASSLPWTSAYEQYF. The CDR3 nucleotides are TGTGCCAGCAGCTTACCGTGGACTAGCGCCTACGAGCAGTACTTC.

The V call is TRBV6-1, the J call TRBJ2-2; D possibly corresponds to TRBD2 (6 bases). Trimming shortened V by 5 bases and J by 6 bases, and 16 bases separated the two germline ends. The CDR3 is 15 amino acids. CDR1 is MNHNS and CDR2 is SASEGT in the germline V gene. In DNA form, the CDR3 reads TGTGCCAGCAGTCCTCGTGGAGGGGCGCCCGGGGAGCTGTTTTTT. It is translated as CASSPRGGAPGELFF.

This clone has a single count. J is TRBJ1-4 and V is TRBV28; D might be TRBD1 (5 bases). The CDR3 has 15 amino acids. The V gene's germline CDR1 is MDHEN and CDR2 SYDVKM. Trimming cost V 5 bases and J 8 bases, with 18 bases left between them. Written as DNA, the CDR3 is TGTGCCAGCAGTGGGCCGGGGCAGGGAGGAGAAAAACTGTTTTTT. Translation: CASSGPGQGGEKLFF.

The CDR3 region has the DNA TGCGCCAGCAGCTTCGGCACCCGGGGAGATCAGCCCCAGCATTTT. Protein: CASSFGTRGDQPQHF. The chain employs TRBV5-1 and TRBJ1-5, with D unresolved. The CDR3 has 15 amino acids. The germline CDR1 and CDR2 sequences are SGHRS and YFSETQ. Trimming removed 2 bases from V and 5 bases from J, with 14 bases in between. Supplemented by reference TRBV5-1 and TRBJ1-5, the full variable domain reads KAGVTQTPRYLIKTRGQQVTLSCSPISGHRSVSWYQQTPGQGLQFLFEYFSETQRNKGNFPGRFSGRQFSNSRSEMNVSTLELGDSALYLCASSFGTRGDQPQHFGDGTRLSIL.

The CDR3 DNA sequence: TGTGCCAGCAGCCCCCGACTAGCGGGAGGGAGGACCGGGGAGCTGTTTTTT. This gives the protein CASSPRLAGGRTGELFF. This chain links TRBV11-2 with TRBJ2-2; 14 positions match TRBD2. CDR1 SGHAT and CDR2 FQNNGV come from the germline V gene. Losses at the gene ends were 5 bases for V and 5 bases for J; bases not matched to a gene: 7. The CDR3 spans 17 residues.

This chain links TRBV18 with TRBJ1-1, with D unclear. Germline-derived CDR1 and CDR2 are KGHSH and LQKENI. V gave up 3 bases and J gave up 0 bases, with 8 bases separating them. The CDR3 loop spans 14 amino acids. The DNA of the CDR3 is TGTGCCAGCTCACCGCAGAACATGAACACTGAAGCTTTCTTT. Its protein is CASSPQNMNTEAFF.

The chain is built from TRBV2 and TRBJ1-4; no definite D call. Germline assignment: CDR1 SNHLY and CDR2 FYNNEI. V was trimmed by 3 bases and J by 7 bases, leaving 15 bases between them. The CDR3 is 15 residues long. The CDR3 bases are TGTGCCAGCAGTGACTCTCTGCATATGGGTGAAAAACTGTTTTTT. It yields the protein CASSDSLHMGEKLFF. Combining the CDR3 with reference TRBV2 and TRBJ1-4 gives the whole variable domain EPEVTQTPSHQVTQMGQEVILRCVPISNHLYFYWYRQILGQKVEFLVSFYNNEISEKSEIFDDQFSVERPDGSNFTLKIRSTKLEDSAMYFCASSDSLHMGEKLFFGSGTQLSVL.

V is TRBV27 and J is TRBJ1-3; D perhaps matches TRBD1 (6 bases). In germline, CDR1 is MNHEY, CDR2 SMNVEV (reference sequence). The CDR3 is made up of 16 amino acids. Trimming pared 2 bases from V and 2 bases from J, leaving 13 bases between. The CDR3 bases are TGTGCCAGCAGTTTACAGGGGTGGAGTGCTGGAAACACCATATATTTT. Translation gives CASSLQGWSAGNTIYF.

V and J are TRBV7-2 and TRBJ1-1; no reliable D call. This CDR3 is 15 amino acids long. Germline lookup yields CDR1 SGHTA and CDR2 FQGNSA. Trimming pared 1 base from V and 1 base from J, leaving 10 bases between. The CDR3 nucleotides read TGTGCCAGCAGCTTAGTGGACTCTGGGAACACTGAAGCTTTCTTT. It encodes CASSLVDSGNTEAFF.

The rearrangement joins TRBV28 to TRBJ1-2, with 7 bases fitting TRBD1. This CDR3 comprises 14 residues. V dropped 5 bases and J dropped 0; count of bases not matched to a gene: 3. In germline, CDR1 is MDHEN, CDR2 SYDVKM. This CDR3 is CASSGTVSNYGYTF. The CDR3 DNA reads as TGTGCCAGCAGTGGGACAGTCTCTAACTATGGCTACACCTTC.

This sequence joins TRBV6-5 and TRBJ1-5; D not certain. The CDR3 loop spans 14 amino acids. Germline assignment: CDR1 MNHEY and CDR2 SVGAGI. Trimming took 0 bases from V and 1 from J, leaving 4 bases between them. CDR3 bases: TGTGCCAGCAGTTACTCGGGGAGCAATCAGCCCCAGCATTTT. Amino acid sequence: CASSYSGSNQPQHF.

The CDR3 DNA is TGTGCCAGCATCAAAGGCTGGGCGGGGGGGTTCAATGAGCAGTTCTTC. This codes for CASIKGWAGGFNEQFF. The chain couples TRBV7-2 to TRBJ2-1; 9 bases line up with TRBD2. V gave up 7 bases and J gave up 6 bases; unmatched junction bases: 13. The CDR3 totals 16 residues. CDR1 and CDR2 (germline): SGHTA, FQGNSA.

This chain connects TRBV2 to TRBJ1-2; 10 nucleotides agree with TRBD1. This CDR3 contains 16 residues. Germline V gene sequence: CDR1 SNHLY, CDR2 FYNNEI. After removal of 4 bases from V and 7 bases from J, the junction contained 12 bases not matched to a gene. The CDR3 DNA reads as TGTGCCAGCAGTGCAGGGTTGGGACAGGGGAGGAGTGGCTACACCTTC. Protein sequence: CASSAGLGQGRSGYTF. The variable domain in full, completed from reference TRBV2 and TRBJ1-2, reads EPEVTQTPSHQVTQMGQEVILRCVPISNHLYFYWYRQILGQKVEFLVSFYNNEISEKSEIFDDQFSVERPDGSNFTLKIRSTKLEDSAMYFCASSAGLGQGRSGYTFGSGTRLTVV.

The rearrangement links TRBV5-1 to TRBJ2-7; perhaps TRBD1 as D (6 bases). V lost 2 bases and J lost 1, with 10 bases in between. Germline loops: CDR1 SGHRS, CDR2 YFSETQ. The CDR3 covers 14 residues. The CDR3 region is CASSFDRTSYEQYF. DNA for the CDR3: TGCGCCAGCAGCTTCGACAGGACATCCTACGAGCAGTACTTC.

The chain recombines TRBV19 with TRBJ2-7; D remains unclear. Trimming took 11 bases from V and 4 from J, leaving 27 bases between them. CDR1 and CDR2 from the germline V gene are LNHDA and SQIVND (reference sequence). CDR3 length: 16 residues. The CDR3 DNA reads TGTGCCTCAAAGATGATTGGCGGACCAATCCTGTACGAGCAGTACTTC. This translates into CASKMIGGPILYEQYF. Together with reference TRBV19 and TRBJ2-7, the CDR3 gives the full variable domain: DGGITQSPKYLFRKEGQNVTLSCEQNLNHDAMYWYRQDPGQGLRLIYYSQIVNDFQKGDIAEGYSVSREKKESFPLTVTSAQKNPTAFYLCASKMIGGPILYEQYFGPGTRLTVT.

This clone is a singleton in its sample. The rearrangement uses TRBV10-2 and TRBJ2-2; maybe TRBD1 (5 bases). Germline CDR1 WSHSY, CDR2 SAAADI. Trimming removed 3 bases from V and 4 bases from J, with 15 bases in between. CDR3 length: 16 amino acids. CDR3 sequence: CASSDRQLATTGELFF. The CDR3 bases are TGCGCCAGCAGTGATCGACAGCTGGCTACCACCGGGGAGCTGTTTTTT.

V usage is TRBV2 and J usage is TRBJ2-2, with 8 bases aligning to TRBD2. The V and J ends lost 9 bases and 4 bases, in that order; junction bases with no gene match: 16. The CDR3 runs 17 residues. CDR1 is SNHLY and CDR2 is FYNNEI in the germline V gene. The DNA of the CDR3 is TGTGCCAGAGGCCCAGCGGGAGCCCGGGGTTTCACCGGGGAGCTGTTTTTT. Its translation: CARGPAGARGFTGELFF.

The rearrangement links TRBV15 to TRBJ2-7; D may be TRBD1 or TRBD2 (5 bases each). V shed 3 bases and J shed 4 bases, with 13 bases lying between them. Germline CDR1 and CDR2: LNHNV and YYDKDF (reference sequence). The CDR3 sequence is 14 residues long. This chain's CDR3 is CATSSFRGPYEQYF. The DNA of the CDR3 is TGTGCCACCAGCAGTTTCCGGGGACCTTACGAGCAGTACTTC.

The J gene is TRBJ1-5, the V gene TRBV2, with 7 bases fitting TRBD1. The CDR3 totals 14 residues. V was pared by 4 bases and J by 11 bases, with 11 bases of the junction left unmatched. Germline V gene data show CDR1 as SNHLY and CDR2 as FYNNEI. As DNA, the CDR3 is TGTGCCAGCAGTGGACTGGGACAGCAATTAGCCCAGCATTTT. Protein sequence: CASSGLGQQLAQHF.

The V call is TRBV7-8, the J call TRBJ1-5; possible D gene TRBD1, 6 bases. The CDR3 sequence is 14 residues long. V lost 5 bases and J 4 bases, leaving 12 bases between the germline ends. Looked up from germline, CDR1 is SGHVS and CDR2 is FQNEAQ. As DNA, the CDR3 is TGTGCCAGCAGCCCCCGAGGGGGTAATCAGCCCCAGCATTTT. Protein sequence: CASSPRGGNQPQHF.

The rearrangement joins TRBV7-8 to TRBJ2-3; possible D gene TRBD2, 6 bases. Germline V CDR1 and CDR2: SGHVS, FQNEAQ. This CDR3 spans 15 amino acids. Trimming took off 2 bases at V and 2 bases at J, with 11 bases between the two ends. CDR3 in amino acids: CASSLRGAHTDTQYF. For the CDR3, the DNA is TGTGCCAGCAGCTTACGCGGGGCCCACACAGATACGCAGTATTTT.

The J gene is TRBJ2-7, the V gene TRBV2; TRBD1 matches at 10 bases. V lost 4 bases to trimming and J lost 6 bases; unmatched junction nucleotides: 3. There are 13 residues in the CDR3. Germline assignment: CDR1 SNHLY and CDR2 FYNNEI. CDR3 in amino acids: CASSGDRGSEQYF. CDR3 nucleotide sequence: TGTGCCAGCAGTGGGGACAGGGGATCCGAGCAGTACTTC.

This clone was observed a few times. This chain connects TRBV4-2 to TRBJ1-2; TRBD1 is a possible D gene (5 bases). Per germline, CDR1 LGHNA and CDR2 YNFKEQ. The V end lost 2 bases, the J end lost 6 bases, and 13 bases lay between the germline ends. The length of the CDR3 is 14 residues. The CDR3 here is CASSQSGTLDGYTF. CDR3 DNA: TGTGCCAGCAGCCAATCCGGGACTTTAGATGGCTACACCTTC.

The chain couples TRBV27 to TRBJ2-7; D perhaps matches TRBD1 (6 bases). The CDR3 has 14 amino acids. Trimming stripped 3 bases from V and 0 bases from J, with 9 bases between. Germline V gives CDR1 MNHEY, CDR2 SMNVEV (reference sequence). CDR3 bases: TGTGCCAGCAGTTTGACAGGCGCCTCCTACGAGCAGTACTTC. Its translation is CASSLTGASYEQYF.

The gene calls are TRBV7-3 and TRBJ2-5; D is ambiguous. In germline, CDR1 is SGHTA, CDR2 FQGTGA. With 2 bases removed from V and 7 bases from J, the gap between germline ends came to 11 bases. The CDR3 runs 13 residues. CDR3 loop: CASSLGMGWTQYF. In nucleotides, the CDR3 is TGTGCCAGCAGCTTAGGGATGGGATGGACCCAGTACTTC.